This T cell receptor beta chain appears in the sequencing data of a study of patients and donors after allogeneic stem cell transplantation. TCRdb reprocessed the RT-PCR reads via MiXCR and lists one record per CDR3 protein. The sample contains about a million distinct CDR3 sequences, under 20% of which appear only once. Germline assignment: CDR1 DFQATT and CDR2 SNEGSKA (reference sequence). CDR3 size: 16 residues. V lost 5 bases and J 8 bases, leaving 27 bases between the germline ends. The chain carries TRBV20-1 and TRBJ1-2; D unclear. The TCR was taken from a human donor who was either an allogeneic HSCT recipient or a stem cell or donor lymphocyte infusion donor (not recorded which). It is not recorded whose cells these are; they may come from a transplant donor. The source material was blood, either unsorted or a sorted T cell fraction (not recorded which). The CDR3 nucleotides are TGCAGTGCTCCAGTTGCCCTCCTCCAGGCGGGGTACGGCTACACCTTC. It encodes CSAPVALLQAGYGYTF.